This T cell receptor beta chain stems from a study of CD4+ T cells in melanoma. CDR1 is SGHTA and CDR2 is FQGNSA in the germline V gene. With 1 base removed from V and 4 bases from J, the gap between germline ends came to 7 bases. The CDR3 is 13 residues long. Sequencing was performed with immunoSEQ multiplex PCR; in TCRdb, only in-frame clones are kept and a portion is missing. The table lists about 140,000 clones, roughly 91% of them singletons. The gene calls are TRBV7-2 and TRBJ1-2; a possible D gene is TRBD1 (5 bases). The source of this sequence is a human donor with melanoma. The DNA for the CDR3 is TGTGCCAGCAGCTTAGGACAGCCCTATGGCTACACCTTC. Amino acid sequence: CASSLGQPYGYTF.